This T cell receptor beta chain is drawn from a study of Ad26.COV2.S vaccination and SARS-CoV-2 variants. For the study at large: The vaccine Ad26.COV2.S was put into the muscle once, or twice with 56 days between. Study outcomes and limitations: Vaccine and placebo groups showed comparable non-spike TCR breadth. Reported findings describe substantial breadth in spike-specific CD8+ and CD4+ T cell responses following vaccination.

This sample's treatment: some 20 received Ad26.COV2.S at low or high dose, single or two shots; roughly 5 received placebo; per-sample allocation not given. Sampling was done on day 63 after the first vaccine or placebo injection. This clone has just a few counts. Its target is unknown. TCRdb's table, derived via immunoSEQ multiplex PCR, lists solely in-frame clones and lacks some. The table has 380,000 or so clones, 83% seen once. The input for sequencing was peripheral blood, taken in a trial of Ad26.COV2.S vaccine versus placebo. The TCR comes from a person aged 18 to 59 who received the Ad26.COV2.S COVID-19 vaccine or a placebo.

The CDR3 nucleotides are TGTGCCAGTAGTATGCACCTACTTGGCCTGTCCTACGAGCAGTACTTC. As protein: CASSMHLLGLSYEQYF. The V and J genes are TRBV19 and TRBJ2-7, with D unclear. Between the trimmed V and J ends, which lost 3 bases and 1 base, there was a span of 16 bases. The CDR3 has 16 amino acids. CDR1 is LNHDA, CDR2 SQIVND, per germline (reference sequence).